Shown below are 25 T cell receptor beta chains from a single sample sequenced in a study of CXCR3-negative and CXCR3-positive naive CD8 T cells. Study-level findings and limits: Comparison of naive cells showed more hydrophobic TRB CDR3s in CXCR3-positive than in CXCR3-negative naive cells.

The antigens of these receptors remain unknown. Libraries of TRB cDNA were made by 5' RACE and carried UMIs. TCRdb re-called the 5' RACE reads, yielding one record per CDR3 amino acid sequence without DNA. The repertoire table contains some 99,000 distinct CDR3 sequences. Sequencing was done on a sample of naive CXCR3+ CD8+ T cells from blood. The subset here: CD45RO-CCR7+CD27+CD95- naive CD8+ T cells expressing CXCR3 (TNR3+). The receptors stem from a human donor in good health. Some clones in this sample may be carry-over from other donors' samples.

This chain connects TRBV28 to TRBJ2-4; TCRdb selects TRBD1, and the lack of DNA leaves this call unchecked. Germline CDR1 and CDR2: MDHEN and SYDVKM. There are 13 residues in the CDR3. The CDR3 reads CDSSTGQWDIQYF.

This rearrangement joins TRBV19 to TRBJ2-7; there is no DNA to check the TCRdb D call of TRBD1. In germline, CDR1 is LNHDA, CDR2 SQIVND (reference sequence). The length of the CDR3 is 13 residues. The CDR3 loop reads CASGPGQTYEQYF.

The chain links TRBV29-1 to TRBJ2-1; the D gene TCRdb calls, TRBD2, cannot be checked with no DNA. The CDR3 totals 12 residues. The germline V gene has CDR1 SQVTM and CDR2 ANQGSEA. CDR3 loop: CSVEGPRYEQFF.

This CDR3 is CSGLRQGQYNEQFF. The genes are TRBV29-1 and TRBJ2-1; there is no DNA to check the TCRdb D call of TRBD1. CDR1 is SQVTM and CDR2 is ANQGSEA in the germline V gene. The CDR3 is 14 amino acids.

This chain's CDR3 is CASSDMRDTSSYEQYF. V is TRBV7-8 and J is TRBJ2-7; checking the TCRdb D call of TRBD1 is not possible without DNA. Germline V gene data show CDR1 as SGHVS and CDR2 as FQNEAQ. This CDR3 contains 16 residues.

CDR3 region: CASTGVVQETQYF. This chain uses TRBV28 with TRBJ2-5; with no DNA, the TCRdb D assignment of TRBD1 cannot be verified. The CDR3 sequence is 13 residues long. The germline CDR1 and CDR2 sequences are MDHEN and SYDVKM.

The V call is TRBV11-1, the J call TRBJ2-1; the TRBD1 assignment by TCRdb is unverifiable without DNA. The CDR3 sequence is 17 residues long. From germline, CDR1 is SGHAT and CDR2 FQDESV (reference sequence). The CDR3 spells CASSPVKGVLSYNEQFF.

V and J are TRBV4-1 and TRBJ2-1; TCRdb selects TRBD1, and the lack of DNA leaves this call unchecked. Germline assignment: CDR1 MGHRA and CDR2 YSYEKL. This CDR3 contains 16 residues. CDR3 sequence reads: CASSRQQGDPYNEQFF.

This rearrangement joins TRBV2 to TRBJ1-6; the D gene TCRdb calls, TRBD1, cannot be checked with no DNA. This CDR3 has 15 amino acids. From germline, CDR1 is SNHLY and CDR2 FYNNEI. The CDR3 sequence is CASSGPGQAGSPLHF.

The rearrangement links TRBV27 to TRBJ2-6. The germline V gene has CDR1 MNHEY and CDR2 SMNVEV (reference sequence). This CDR3 has 14 residues. The CDR3 loop is CASSFVSGANVLTF.

CDR3 sequence: CATSSGHGQADTGELFF. V is TRBV15 and J is TRBJ2-2; TCRdb's assignment of TRBD1 cannot be checked, as there is no DNA. CDR1 LNHNV and CDR2 YYDKDF come from the germline V gene (reference sequence). There are 17 residues in the CDR3.

This CDR3 reads CASSPGRHTGELFF. The chain is built from TRBV5-1 and TRBJ2-2; TCRdb gives TRBD1 as the D gene, but with no DNA this cannot be confirmed. Germline V gives CDR1 SGHRS, CDR2 YFSETQ. The CDR3 is made up of 14 amino acids.

The rearrangement uses TRBV24-1 and TRBJ1-1; as DNA is missing, the TRBD1 call by TCRdb cannot be tested. This CDR3 has 13 residues. Germline V lookup: CDR1 KGHDR, CDR2 SFDVKD. The chain's CDR3 is CATKAHQATEAFF.

The V and J genes are TRBV9 and TRBJ2-7. This CDR3 has 14 amino acids. Germline values: CDR1 SGDLS, CDR2 YYNGEE. This CDR3 is CASSVDGYSYEQYF.

The chain carries TRBV7-7 and TRBJ2-7; lacking DNA, the TRBD2 call made by TCRdb goes unchecked. The CDR3 runs 13 residues. Per the germline V gene, CDR1 is SSHAT and CDR2 is FNYEAQ (reference sequence). CDR3 region: CASSLEDGYEQYF.

The rearrangement joins TRBV19 to TRBJ2-3; TCRdb gives TRBD2 as the D gene, but with no DNA this cannot be confirmed. This CDR3 region has 15 residues. CDR1 and CDR2 from the germline V gene are LNHDA and SQIVND (reference sequence). CDR3 in amino acids: CASTERGFRADTQYF. Based on the CDR3 plus reference TRBV19 and TRBJ2-3, the full variable domain is DGGITQSPKYLFRKEGQNVTLSCEQNLNHDAMYWYRQDPGQGLRLIYYSQIVNDFQKGDIAEGYSVSREKKESFPLTVTSAQKNPTAFYLCASTERGFRADTQYFGPGTRLTVL.

This rearrangement joins TRBV4-2 to TRBJ2-7. CDR3 size: 12 residues. Germline lookup yields CDR1 LGHNA and CDR2 YNFKEQ. This CDR3 reads CASSQDSYEQYF.

The chain recombines TRBV7-2 with TRBJ1-2; the D call of TRBD1 rests on TCRdb alone, since no DNA is present to check it. Germline V gives CDR1 SGHTA, CDR2 FQGNSA. The CDR3 is made up of 16 amino acids. CDR3 sequence reads: CASSSAPVQTNYGYTF.

The V and J genes are TRBV7-9 and TRBJ2-3; TCRdb gives TRBD2 as the D gene, but with no DNA this cannot be confirmed. Germline CDR1 is SEHNR and CDR2 is FQNEAQ (reference sequence). The CDR3 totals 14 residues. CDR3: CATALAGLTDTQYF.

The CDR3 loop reads CASSVVGRYTGANVLTF. V gene TRBV9 combines with J gene TRBJ2-6; TCRdb picks TRBD2, but there is no DNA to check that call. The V gene's germline CDR1 is SGDLS and CDR2 YYNGEE. The CDR3 spans 17 residues.

The rearrangement links TRBV14 to TRBJ1-1. Germline assignment: CDR1 SGHDN and CDR2 FVKESK. CDR3 length: 12 residues. This chain's CDR3 is CASSQWTEEAFF.

This rearrangement joins TRBV6-2 or TRBV6-3 to TRBJ1-2; TCRdb reports TRBD1, a call that lacks DNA to check it against. CDR3 size: 13 residues. CDR1 is MNHEY and CDR2 is SVGEGT in the germline V gene. The CDR3 here is CASTTSTDYGYTF.

V is TRBV6-6 and J is TRBJ1-2; the TCRdb call, TRBD1, lacks DNA for checking. The germline V gene has CDR1 MNHNY and CDR2 SVGAGI (reference sequence). This CDR3 has 14 residues. The CDR3 spells CAMQPWGPNYGYTF.

This chain links TRBV18 with TRBJ2-2. There are 11 residues in the CDR3. In germline, CDR1 is KGHSH, CDR2 LQKENI. The CDR3 sequence is CASYDTGELFF.

V gene TRBV6-6 combines with J gene TRBJ2-3; TCRdb picks TRBD1, but there is no DNA to check that call. This CDR3 region has 15 residues. Germline CDR1 MNHNY, CDR2 SVGAGI (reference sequence). The CDR3 sequence: CASSYRGGRGDTQYF.